A selection of T cell receptor beta chains follows, all from one sample in a study of T cell responses to AZD1222 COVID-19 vaccine. TCRdb's table, derived via immunoSEQ multiplex PCR, lists solely in-frame clones and lacks some. The sample shows 150,000 to 250,000 clones, 90% to 95% of them seen only once. This specimen consisted of peripheral blood, obtained 28 days after the second AZD1222 dose. The receptors here all came from an adult who received the AZD1222 COVID-19 vaccine. CDR3s include the opening cysteine and the closing phenylalanine or tryptophan. D genes are given only for firm matches. Size values are once, few and many counts, or a class for expanded clones, and some rows have none.

-	13	TRBJ1-5	-	TRBV27	CASSFRSNQPQHF	TGTGCCAGCAGTTTCAGGAGCAATCAGCCCCAGCATTTT
-	12	TRBJ1-6	-	TRBV5-1	CASSGGNSPLHF	TGCGCCAGCAGCGGGGGAAATTCACCCCTCCACTTT
-	14	TRBJ2-5	-	TRBV27	CASSLLGGQETQYF	TGTGCCAGCAGTTTATTGGGGGGACAAGAGACCCAGTACTTC
-	16	TRBJ2-5	-	TRBV10-3	CAISETQVREGETQYF	TGTGCCATCAGTGAGACACAGGTTCGGGAAGGGGAGACCCAGTACTTC
-	18	TRBJ1-3	-	TRBV5-1	CASSSQALRGGSGNTIYF	TGCGCCAGCAGCTCGCAGGCCCTACGGGGAGGCTCTGGAAACACCATATATTTT
-	16	TRBJ2-3	TRBD2	TRBV28	CASSTGLAGEGDTQYF	TGTGCCAGCAGCACAGGACTAGCGGGAGAAGGGGATACGCAGTATTTT
-	14	TRBJ1-1	-	TRBV7-9	CASSLERENTEAFF	TGTGCCAGCAGCTTAGAGAGGGAGAACACTGAAGCTTTCTTT
-	16	TRBJ2-5	-	TRBV15	CATSREGSSAQETQYF	TGTGCCACCAGCAGAGAGGGTAGTTCGGCCCAAGAGACCCAGTACTTC
-	15	TRBJ2-1	TRBD1	TRBV5-1	CASSFGQGAYNEQFF	TGCGCCAGCAGCTTTGGACAGGGGGCGTACAATGAGCAGTTCTTC
-	12	TRBJ1-6	-	TRBV7-3	CASSSNNSPLHF	TGTGCCAGCAGCTCGAATAATTCACCCCTCCACTTT
-	14	TRBJ2-1	TRBD2	TRBV2	CASSLQREWNEQFF	TGTGCCAGCAGTCTACAGCGGGAGTGGAATGAGCAGTTCTTC
-	12	TRBJ1-2	TRBD1	TRBV12-3/TRBV12-4	CATTGGPDGYTF	TGTGCCACAACAGGGGGTCCAGATGGCTACACCTTC
once	14	TRBJ2-5	-	TRBV11-3	CASEWASSSGTQYF	TGTGCCAGCGAGTGGGCGTCATCAAGTGGGACCCAGTACTTC
-	12	TRBJ1-1	-	TRBV28	CASSFWGSEAFF	TGTGCCAGCAGTTTCTGGGGCTCTGAAGCTTTCTTT
-	17	TRBJ2-7	TRBD2	TRBV11-2	CASSPRLAGGRTKEQYF	TGTGCCAGCAGCCCCCGACTAGCGGGAGGCCGAACCAAAGAGCAGTACTTC
-	12	TRBJ2-2	-	TRBV27	CASRSLGGELFF	TGTGCCAGCAGGTCGCTAGGCGGGGAGCTGTTTTTT
-	16	TRBJ2-1	-	TRBV6-5	CASSSLKSSRGNEQFF	TGTGCCAGCAGTTCCCTCAAGAGCTCGAGGGGCAATGAGCAGTTCTTC
-	16	TRBJ1-5	-	TRBV28	CASSSRRVSSNQPQHF	TGTGCCAGCAGTTCCCGCCGGGTCTCCAGCAATCAGCCCCAGCATTTT
-	13	TRBJ1-5	-	TRBV20-1	CSASEQGSQPQHF	TGCAGTGCTAGTGAACAGGGCTCTCAGCCCCAGCATTTT
-	13	TRBJ2-7	TRBD2	TRBV2	CASSPSGRREQYF	TGTGCCAGCAGTCCTAGCGGGAGGCGCGAGCAGTACTTC
-	13	TRBJ2-5	-	TRBV2	CASRGPTRETQYF	TGTGCCAGCAGAGGTCCGACGAGGGAGACCCAGTACTTC
-	13	TRBJ1-2	-	TRBV27	CASSFRGNYGYTF	TGTGCCAGCAGTTTCCGGGGTAACTATGGCTACACCTTC
-	15	TRBJ2-1	TRBD2	TRBV7-9	CASSYTSGRLDEQFF	TGTGCCAGCAGCTACACTAGCGGGAGGTTGGATGAGCAGTTCTTC
medium-sized	16	TRBJ1-6	-	TRBV27	CASSLGGASYNSPLHF	TGTGCCAGCAGTTTAGGGGGAGCCTCCTATAATTCACCCCTCCACTTT
-	17	TRBJ2-3	TRBD2	TRBV13	CASSSETSGSRTDTQYF	TGTGCCAGCAGCTCCGAAACTAGCGGTTCCCGCACAGATACGCAGTATTTT
-	16	TRBJ2-3	-	TRBV21-1	CASSTTSGRTTDTQYF	TGTGCCAGCAGCACGACTAGCGGGAGAACGACAGATACGCAGTATTTT
-	15	TRBJ1-1	TRBD1	TRBV9	CASSPRGGQNTEAFF	TGTGCCAGCAGCCCCAGGGGGGGGCAGAACACTGAAGCTTTCTTT
-	15	TRBJ2-1	-	TRBV5-5	CASSLVSTAGAEQFF	TGTGCCAGCAGCTTGGTGTCAACGGCCGGGGCAGAGCAGTTCTTC
few	15	TRBJ2-7	-	TRBV3-1/TRBV3-2	CASSPWAGSSYEQYF	TGTGCCAGCAGCCCTTGGGCCGGATCCTCCTACGAGCAGTACTTC
-	13	TRBJ1-1	-	TRBV14	CASSYRGTAEAFF	TGTGCCAGCAGCTACCGGGGTACAGCCGAAGCTTTCTTT
-	15	TRBJ1-1	-	TRBV6-5	CASSYAGPRVTEAFF	TGTGCCAGCAGTTACGCAGGGCCCCGAGTCACTGAAGCTTTCTTT
-	15	TRBJ1-2	-	TRBV4-3	CASSSRLGGFYGYTF	TGCGCCAGCAGCTCCCGATTAGGGGGATTCTATGGCTACACCTTC
-	14	TRBJ1-6	-	TRBV5-1	CASRPMAPNSPLHF	TGCGCCAGCAGACCCATGGCCCCAAATTCACCCCTCCACTTT